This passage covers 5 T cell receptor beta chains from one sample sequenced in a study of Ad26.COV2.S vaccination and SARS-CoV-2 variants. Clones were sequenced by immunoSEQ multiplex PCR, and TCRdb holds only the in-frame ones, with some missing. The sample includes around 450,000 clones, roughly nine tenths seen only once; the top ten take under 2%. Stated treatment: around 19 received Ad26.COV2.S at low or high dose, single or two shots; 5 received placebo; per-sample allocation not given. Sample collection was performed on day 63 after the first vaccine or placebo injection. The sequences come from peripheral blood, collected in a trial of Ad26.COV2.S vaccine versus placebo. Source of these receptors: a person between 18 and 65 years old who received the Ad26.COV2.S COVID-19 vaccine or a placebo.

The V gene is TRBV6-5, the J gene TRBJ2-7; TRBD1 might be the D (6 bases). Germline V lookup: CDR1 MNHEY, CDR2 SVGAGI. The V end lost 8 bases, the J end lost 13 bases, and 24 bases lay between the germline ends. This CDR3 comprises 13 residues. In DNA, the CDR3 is TGTGCCAGCCGGAGACAGGTAACGGAGAAGGTTTACTTC. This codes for CASRRQVTEKVYF.

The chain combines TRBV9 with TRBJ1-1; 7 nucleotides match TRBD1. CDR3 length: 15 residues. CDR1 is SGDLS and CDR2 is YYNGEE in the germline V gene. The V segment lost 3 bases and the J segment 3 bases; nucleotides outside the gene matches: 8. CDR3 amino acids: CASSALTGFDTEAFF. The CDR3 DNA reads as TGTGCCAGCAGCGCGTTGACAGGGTTCGACACTGAAGCTTTCTTT.

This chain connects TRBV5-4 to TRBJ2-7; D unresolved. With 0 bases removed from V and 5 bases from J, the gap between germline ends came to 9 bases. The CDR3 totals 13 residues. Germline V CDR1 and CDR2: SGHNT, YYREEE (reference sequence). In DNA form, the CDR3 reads TGTGCCAGCAGCTTGGGGCAGGCTAACGAGCAGTACTTC. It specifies CASSLGQANEQYF.

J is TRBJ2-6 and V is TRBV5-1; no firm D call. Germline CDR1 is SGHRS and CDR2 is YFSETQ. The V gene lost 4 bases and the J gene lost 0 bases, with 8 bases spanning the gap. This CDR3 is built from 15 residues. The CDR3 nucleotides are TGCGCCAGCAGCAGGTTAAGCTCTGGGGCCAACGTCCTGACTTTC. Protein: CASSRLSSGANVLTF.

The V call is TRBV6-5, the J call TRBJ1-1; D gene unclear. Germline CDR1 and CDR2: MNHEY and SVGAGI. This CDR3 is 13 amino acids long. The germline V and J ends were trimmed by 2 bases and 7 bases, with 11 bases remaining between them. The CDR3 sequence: CASSYPYSFEAFF. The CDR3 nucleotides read TGTGCCAGCAGTTACCCTTACTCGTTTGAAGCTTTCTTT.